The clone carrying this TCR beta chain was seen a few times. The germline V gene has CDR1 MDHEN and CDR2 SYDVKM. The CDR3 sequence is 13 residues long. V shed 8 bases and J shed 5 bases, with 13 bases lying between them. The protocol was immunoSEQ multiplex PCR, while the TCRdb copy is restricted to in-frame clones and leaves out a portion. The data hold about 480,000 clones, with approximately 88% observed a single time. Indicated treatment: over 15 received Ad26.COV2.S at low or high dose, single or two shots; about 5 received placebo; per-sample allocation not given. The samples were gathered on day 63 after the first injection of vaccine or placebo. An Ad26 vector was used to express Wuhan-strain SARS-CoV-2 spike as the vaccine. The sample is drawn from a study of Ad26.COV2.S vaccination and SARS-CoV-2 variants.

Here the sequenced sample was peripheral blood, taken in a trial of Ad26.COV2.S vaccine versus placebo. The receptor's source is a person between 18 and 65 years old who received the Ad26.COV2.S COVID-19 vaccine or a placebo. This chain links TRBV28 with TRBJ1-5, with a tentative D call TRBD1 (6 bases). This CDR3 is CASGGQIDQPQHF. In nucleotides, the CDR3 is TGTGCCAGCGGAGGACAGATTGATCAGCCCCAGCATTTT.